This TCR beta chain was profiled in a study of T cells in Graves' hyperthyroidism and ophthalmopathy. Findings and limits, study-wide: Model-based prediction identified ophthalmopathy a median approximately 6 months prior to its onset.

The table lists this clonotype with a few counts. The antigen is unknown. RNA transcripts provided the source from which TCR beta CDR3 regions were amplified. First-round RT-PCR with HTBI primers amplified the TCR CDR3 region. From the multiplex PCR reads, TCRdb called clonotypes with MiXCR, one entry per CDR3 protein. The repertoire has 250,000 to 300,000 distinct CDR3 sequences, around 13% of them found once; the top ten carry 7.9%. The germline V gene encodes CDR1 SGHRS and CDR2 YFSETQ. This CDR3 spans 13 amino acids. V was pared by 4 bases and J by 2 bases, with 9 bases between. Material: blood. This TCR was sampled from a woman aged 40 to 55 with Graves' hyperthyroidism. The chain recombines TRBV5-1 with TRBJ1-1, with a tentative D call TRBD1 (5 bases). Here the CDR3 DNA reads TGCGCCAGCAGCGCCGGGACCAACACTGAAGCTTTCTTT. Translating gives CASSAGTNTEAFF.